What follows describes a single TCR beta chain. The sample belongs to a study of blood T cell repertoires in COVID-19. The CDR3 loop spans 16 amino acids. Losses at the gene ends were 5 bases for V and 3 bases for J; bases not matched to a gene: 7. In germline, CDR1 is SEHNR, CDR2 FQNEAQ (reference sequence). TCRdb's copy holds only in-frame clones and misses some; the assay was immunoSEQ multiplex PCR. The table shows 400,000 to 550,000 clones, with about 85% occurring only once. The source material was PBMCs or T cells enriched from blood (not recorded which). This receptor was obtained from a young woman with acute COVID-19. The J gene is TRBJ2-1, the V gene TRBV7-9, with 10 bases lining up with TRBD2. The CDR3 nucleotides are TGTGCCAGCAGCCACCCCGGGACTAGCGTCTACAATGAGCAGTTCTTC. This translates into CASSHPGTSVYNEQFF.